Sequencing of this T cell receptor (beta chain) was carried out in a study of blood T cell repertoires in COVID-19. In the original processing: Cell counts per sample came from amplifying reference gene primers. Assay: immunoSEQ multiplex PCR; the TCRdb copy retains only in-frame clones and omits some. The D gene and trimming were derived from the DNA, and the V and J assignments and clone size from that table. The repertoire holds hundreds of thousands of clones, with 70% to 90% as singletons. This TCR was sampled from a man aged 80 or over with acute or convalescent COVID-19. Sequenced material: peripheral blood.

CDR3 in DNA: TGTGCCACCAGCAGAGCTCCTAGCGGGAGTTACCACGAGCAGTACTTC. It specifies CATSRAPSGSYHEQYF. V gene TRBV15 combines with J gene TRBJ2-7; 10 positions agree with TRBD2. This CDR3 spans 16 amino acids. With 1 base clipped from V and 5 bases from J, the junction kept 8 bases outside the gene matches. The germline V gene has CDR1 LNHNV and CDR2 YYDKDF (reference sequence).